This TCR beta chain was sequenced during a study of blood T cells in healthy people across ages (dated by TCRdb to about 2015). Turning to the overall study: In model experiments, template switching captured roughly one uniquely barcoded TCR beta cDNA molecule for every two T cells. To track age-related changes in TCR beta repertoire diversity, the study relied on deep sequencing normalized with unique cDNA molecular identifiers. Four age groups were formed from the donors: young (average around 15 years), middle-aged (just under 40), aged (approximately 60) and long-lived (less than 85). The study analyzed two additional independent replicas of 1 million unique cDNA reads from the same blood draw for two donors, one aged 18 to 30 and one aged 80 or older.

Study-level results and caveats: Estimates of total diversity based on one million sequenced T cells were considered lower bounds and underestimates. Because the CMV infection status of the donors was unknown, age-related changes in expanded clonotypes may potentially have been confounded. Conclusive comparison of naive and antigen-experienced compartments was prevented by the profiling of bulk unsorted PBMCs. The percentage of naive T cells measured by flow cytometry correlated strongly with observed TCR beta diversity. Observed TCR beta diversity per million T cells fell roughly linearly with age, and a significant reduction was already apparent by age roughly 40. The long-lived group showed more naive CD4+ T cells, fewer expanded clones and increased TCR diversity than the aged group, suggesting age selection.

Library creation used 5' RACE. These reads were obtained on an Illumina HiSeq 2500. A second PCR of roughly 7 to 12 cycles was run with a J-beta primer mix and a sample-barcoded 5' primer. Each TCR beta cDNA molecule received a unique molecular identifier from a template-switch 5' adaptor carrying 12 random nucleotides. Each sample yielded at least 2.5 million CDR3-containing paired-end reads. The Mint cDNA synthesis kit, primed by a TRBC-specific oligonucleotide, was used to synthesize first-strand cDNA from all RNA. Following uracil-DNA glycosylase treatment, a first 18-cycle PCR with universal primers M1SS and BC2_uni_R was performed on all cDNA. In the paper's pipeline: Normalization of each sample was performed by random selection of 1 million high-quality reads, each carrying a distinct molecular identifier. Reads sharing molecular identifiers were discarded rather than binned into consensus sequences. MiTCR, set to a Q25 quality threshold and the strictest error-elimination algorithm, was used for CDR3 identification, clonotype clustering and error correction. A nonparametric unseen species model with Euler transformation was used to estimate a lower bound on total TCR beta diversity. TCRdb reworked the public reads: Q25 trimming with fastp, MiXCR clone assembly, productive beta chains retained. Identical CDR3 proteins give one entry, which carries the most common genes and DNA. The V and J calls and clone size come from TCRdb's table, not from the authors' own analysis. This sample gives under 700,000 distinct CDR3 sequences in total; approximately 25% of them show up just once. The ten most abundant clones make up roughly 9.4% of the sample.

For this clonotype: Its cognate antigen has yet to be identified. No quality values exist for individual bases; no much larger clone is one base distant.

The donors were roughly 38 Caucasian individuals from Russia, aged roughly 6 to 100 years, who were systemically healthy. Each donor gave about 9.7 milliliters of peripheral blood, drawn into EDTA-treated Vacutainer tubes. Ficoll-Paque density-gradient centrifugation was used to isolate PBMCs, with at least 7 million per sample. Trizol reagent was used to extract total RNA from the PBMCs, yielding at least 6 micrograms per sample. The percentages of naive CD45RAhigh/CD27high T cells were determined by flow cytometry on a PBMC aliquot from every donor. For CDR1 and CDR2, the germline V gene lists LGHNA and YSLEER. The junction carries 22 bases between V and J, which are trimmed by 0 bases and 14 bases respectively. The CDR3 starts with the cysteine, ends with the phenylalanine, and has 16 residues. Only the CDR3 part of the read is kept: 48 bases, read in frame from the first base. These data also featured in a second study, about T cells of mothers and their children. As the second study states: Nine systemically healthy Caucasian individuals, comprising three mothers and their six children, were included as donors. cDNA synthesis used all of the extracted RNA, with 1.5 ug of RNA in each 15 ul reaction. In the second PCR, the M1S primer added sample barcodes and 2-4 random nucleotides. Over 9.5 million TCR beta CDR3 reads were obtained for each mother, and about 3 million reads were obtained for each child. Thymic selection shapes the output of TCR recombination in a similar way in related and unrelated pairs, and inherited differences have a minor effect. Normalized repertoire overlap in related mother-child pairs was always slightly higher than in unrelated mother-child pairs, but the difference was never significant. No persistent microchimeric T cell clones were detected, at a sensitivity of approximately 90 clones per million clonotypes. In the study, deep NGS was used to compare the TCR beta repertoires of mothers and children, and features distinguishing related mother-child pairs from unrelated individuals were sought. The mean age was roughly 36 +/- 4 years for the mothers and around 10 +/- 4 years for the children. After adapter ligation was performed with NEBNext reagents, the libraries were sequenced on an Illumina HiSeq 2000 with 100+100 nt paired-end reads. To prevent cross-contamination, the mother and child libraries were prepared one month apart and sequenced in separate runs. For each donor, between roughly 450,000 and 2,300,000 distinct TCR beta clonotypes were identified. Naive TCR beta clonotypes were estimated from low-frequency clonotypes matched to each donor's FACS-determined naive share, without sorting.

The TCR was taken from a boy aged 5-17 years in good health. In this chain, TRBV4-3 is recombined with TRBJ1-4, with a tentative D gene TRBD1 over 5 matching bases. Source material: blood. The CDR3 protein: CASSQDKGAATKGLFF. The DNA sequence is as follows: TGCGCCAGCAGCCAAGATAAAGGGGCAGCTACTAAGGGCCTGTTTTTT.